These T cell receptor beta chains were read from a single sample in a study of OX40 agonist ivuxolimab in advanced cancers. Data came from immunoSEQ multiplex PCR; TCRdb stores just in-frame clones and leaves some out. The sample has 77,000 or so clones; about 90% are singletons. This specimen was CD4+ or CD8+ T cells sorted from blood, taken in a trial of the OX40 agonist ivuxolimab. Receptors originate from an adult with an advanced solid tumor such as melanoma, head and neck, liver or kidney cancer. CDR3s include the opening cysteine and the closing phenylalanine or tryptophan. Fields, in order: J gene, D gene, V gene, CDR3 protein, CDR3 DNA. A D gene is named only where the DNA matches it firmly.

J gene: TRBJ1-2
D gene: NA
V gene: TRBV19
CDR3 protein: CASNPPDGNYGYTF
CDR3 DNA: TGTGCCAGTAACCCCCCTGACGGTAACTATGGCTACACCTTC

J gene: TRBJ2-3
D gene: TRBD2
V gene: TRBV2
CDR3 protein: CASSGRRTSHTSTDTQYF
CDR3 DNA: TGTGCCAGCAGTGGCCGGAGGACTAGCCATACTAGCACAGATACGCAGTATTTT

J gene: TRBJ2-6
D gene: NA
V gene: TRBV28
CDR3 protein: CASSLDYMRANVLTF
CDR3 DNA: TGTGCCAGCAGTTTGGACTATATGCGGGCCAACGTCCTGACTTTC

J gene: TRBJ1-5
D gene: NA
V gene: TRBV28
CDR3 protein: CASSLSVTGNQPQHF
CDR3 DNA: TGTGCCAGCAGTTTATCGGTGACGGGCAATCAGCCCCAGCATTTT

J gene: TRBJ2-7
D gene: TRBD2
V gene: TRBV19
CDR3 protein: CASSTTSGMTVSSYEQYF
CDR3 DNA: TGTGCCAGTAGTACTACTAGCGGGATGACCGTTAGCTCCTACGAGCAGTACTTC

J gene: TRBJ2-7
D gene: NA
V gene: TRBV28
CDR3 protein: CASSLIGVGYGEQYF
CDR3 DNA: TGTGCCAGCAGTTTAATAGGGGTCGGATACGGCGAGCAGTACTTC

J gene: TRBJ1-5
D gene: NA
V gene: TRBV28
CDR3 protein: CASSLDNSNQPQHF
CDR3 DNA: TGTGCCAGCAGTTTAGATAATAGCAATCAGCCCCAGCATTTT

J gene: TRBJ2-3
D gene: NA
V gene: TRBV7-3
CDR3 protein: CASSLRSGGPDTQYF
CDR3 DNA: TGTGCCAGCAGCTTAAGGTCAGGGGGGCCAGATACGCAGTATTTT

J gene: TRBJ1-1
D gene: NA
V gene: TRBV30
CDR3 protein: CAWSNSMNTEAFF
CDR3 DNA: TGTGCCTGGAGCAACAGCATGAACACTGAAGCTTTCTTT

J gene: TRBJ2-1
D gene: NA
V gene: TRBV4-3
CDR3 protein: CASSQFGVDNEQFF
CDR3 DNA: TGCGCCAGCAGCCAATTCGGGGTGGACAATGAGCAGTTCTTC

J gene: TRBJ2-5
D gene: TRBD1
V gene: TRBV29-1
CDR3 protein: CSAGQGVQETQYF
CDR3 DNA: TGCAGCGCGGGACAGGGGGTCCAAGAGACCCAGTACTTC

J gene: TRBJ2-3
D gene: TRBD2
V gene: TRBV29-1
CDR3 protein: CSVPGGGSSTDTQYF
CDR3 DNA: TGCAGCGTTCCGGGAGGGGGTTCTAGCACAGATACGCAGTATTTT

J gene: TRBJ2-1
D gene: NA
V gene: TRBV9
CDR3 protein: CASSVVGGGTNEQFF
CDR3 DNA: TGTGCCAGCAGCGTAGTAGGGGGGGGCACCAATGAGCAGTTCTTC

J gene: TRBJ2-2
D gene: NA
V gene: TRBV18
CDR3 protein: CASSPDMSGELFF
CDR3 DNA: TGTGCCAGCTCACCGGACATGAGTGGGGAGCTGTTTTTT

J gene: TRBJ1-3
D gene: NA
V gene: TRBV23-1
CDR3 protein: CASSRERPTFSGNTIYF
CDR3 DNA: TGCGCCAGCAGTCGAGAACGACCCACCTTCTCTGGAAACACCATATATTTT

J gene: TRBJ2-2
D gene: NA
V gene: TRBV19
CDR3 protein: CASSPGTANTGELFF
CDR3 DNA: TGTGCCAGTAGCCCGGGGACGGCGAACACCGGGGAGCTGTTTTTT

J gene: TRBJ1-2
D gene: TRBD1
V gene: TRBV5-1
CDR3 protein: CASSTGQGEEGYTF
CDR3 DNA: TGCGCCAGCAGCACTGGACAGGGAGAGGAAGGCTACACCTTC

J gene: TRBJ1-1
D gene: NA
V gene: TRBV7-7
CDR3 protein: CASSLDRNTEAFF
CDR3 DNA: TGTGCCAGCAGCTTGGACAGGAACACTGAAGCTTTCTTT

J gene: TRBJ2-1
D gene: TRBD1
V gene: TRBV27
CDR3 protein: CASRPGQGVAEQFF
CDR3 DNA: TGTGCCAGCAGACCGGGACAGGGGGTAGCTGAGCAGTTCTTC

J gene: TRBJ1-4
D gene: NA
V gene: TRBV5-1
CDR3 protein: CASSLDTAGEKLFF
CDR3 DNA: TGCGCCAGCAGCCTAGATACTGCAGGGGAAAAACTGTTTTTT

J gene: TRBJ2-5
D gene: TRBD2
V gene: TRBV29-1
CDR3 protein: CSVSLGGGIMRETQYF
CDR3 DNA: TGCAGCGTTTCCCTCGGGGGGGGCATAATGAGGGAGACCCAGTACTTC

J gene: TRBJ1-5
D gene: NA
V gene: TRBV4-2
CDR3 protein: CASSQDEIQPQHF
CDR3 DNA: TGTGCCAGCAGCCAAGACGAGATTCAGCCCCAGCATTTT

J gene: TRBJ1-1
D gene: NA
V gene: TRBV7-9
CDR3 protein: CASSLGALGAFF
CDR3 DNA: TGTGCCAGCAGCTTAGGGGCCTTGGGAGCTTTCTTT

J gene: TRBJ1-4
D gene: NA
V gene: TRBV11-3
CDR3 protein: CASSLGRITGEKLFF
CDR3 DNA: TGTGCCAGCAGCTTAGGAAGGATCACAGGTGAAAAACTGTTTTTT

J gene: TRBJ2-3
D gene: NA
V gene: TRBV7-8
CDR3 protein: CASSLGGGYLADTQYF
CDR3 DNA: TGTGCCAGCAGCTTAGGTGGGGGATATCTAGCAGATACGCAGTATTTT

J gene: TRBJ2-1
D gene: TRBD2
V gene: TRBV27
CDR3 protein: CATKIAGGNEQFF
CDR3 DNA: TGTGCCACCAAAATAGCGGGAGGTAATGAGCAGTTCTTC

J gene: TRBJ1-1
D gene: NA
V gene: TRBV11-3
CDR3 protein: CASSHGVEAFF
CDR3 DNA: TGTGCCAGCAGCCACGGGGTTGAAGCTTTCTTT

J gene: TRBJ2-5
D gene: NA
V gene: TRBV11-3
CDR3 protein: CASSLGGQETQYF
CDR3 DNA: TGTGCCAGCAGCTTAGGCGGACAAGAGACCCAGTACTTC

J gene: TRBJ2-7
D gene: TRBD1
V gene: TRBV7-8
CDR3 protein: CASSPTGGSTLGYEQYF
CDR3 DNA: TGTGCCAGCAGCCCGACAGGGGGGTCTACACTGGGGTACGAGCAGTACTTC

J gene: TRBJ1-1
D gene: NA
V gene: TRBV7-9
CDR3 protein: CASSRSVAEAFF
CDR3 DNA: TGTGCCAGCAGCCGCTCCGTTGCTGAAGCTTTCTTT

J gene: TRBJ2-1
D gene: TRBD1
V gene: TRBV6-6
CDR3 protein: CASSRDRGDYNEQFF
CDR3 DNA: TGTGCCAGCAGCAGGGACAGGGGCGATTACAATGAGCAGTTCTTC

J gene: TRBJ2-3
D gene: NA
V gene: TRBV4-3
CDR3 protein: CASSRKDDTQYF
CDR3 DNA: TGCGCCAGCAGCCGGAAGGACGATACGCAGTATTTT

J gene: TRBJ1-1
D gene: NA
V gene: TRBV10-3
CDR3 protein: CAISQTGNTEAFF
CDR3 DNA: TGTGCCATCAGTCAGACAGGGAACACTGAAGCTTTCTTT

J gene: TRBJ2-5
D gene: TRBD1
V gene: TRBV5-1
CDR3 protein: CASSFAGGGETQYF
CDR3 DNA: TGCGCCAGCAGCTTTGCAGGGGGCGGTGAGACCCAGTACTTC

J gene: TRBJ1-1
D gene: NA
V gene: TRBV4-2
CDR3 protein: CASSPVENTEAFF
CDR3 DNA: TGTGCCAGCAGCCCGGTGGAGAACACTGAAGCTTTCTTT

J gene: TRBJ2-7
D gene: NA
V gene: TRBV5-1
CDR3 protein: CASSLEEGFYEQYF
CDR3 DNA: TGCGCCAGCAGCTTGGAGGAGGGGTTCTACGAGCAGTACTTC